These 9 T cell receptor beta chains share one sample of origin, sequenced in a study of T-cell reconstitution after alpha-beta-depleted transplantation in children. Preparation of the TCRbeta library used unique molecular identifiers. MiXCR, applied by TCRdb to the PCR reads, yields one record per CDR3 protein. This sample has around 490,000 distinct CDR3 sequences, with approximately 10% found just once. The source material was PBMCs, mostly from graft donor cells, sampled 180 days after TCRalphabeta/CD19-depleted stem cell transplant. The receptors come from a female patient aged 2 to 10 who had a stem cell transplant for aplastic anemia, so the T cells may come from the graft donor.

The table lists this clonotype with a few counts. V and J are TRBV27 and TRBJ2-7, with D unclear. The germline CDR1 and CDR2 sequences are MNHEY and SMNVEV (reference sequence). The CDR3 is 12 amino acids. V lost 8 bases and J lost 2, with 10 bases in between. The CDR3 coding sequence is TGTGCCAGCGCCAAGCACCCCTACGAGCAGTACTTC. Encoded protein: CASAKHPYEQYF.

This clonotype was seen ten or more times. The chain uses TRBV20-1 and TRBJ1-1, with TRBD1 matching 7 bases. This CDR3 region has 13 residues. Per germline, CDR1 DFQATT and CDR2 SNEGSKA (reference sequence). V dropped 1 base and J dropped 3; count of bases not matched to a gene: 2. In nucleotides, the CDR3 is TGCAGTGCTAGAGCCACAGGGGACACTGAAGCTTTCTTT. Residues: CSARATGDTEAFF.

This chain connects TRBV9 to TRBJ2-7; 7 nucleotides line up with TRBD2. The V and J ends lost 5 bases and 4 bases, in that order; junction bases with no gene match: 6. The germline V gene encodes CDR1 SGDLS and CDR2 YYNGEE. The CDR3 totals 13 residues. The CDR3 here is CASRTGTTYEQYF. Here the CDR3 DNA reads TGTGCCAGCAGAACCGGGACTACTTACGAGCAGTACTTC. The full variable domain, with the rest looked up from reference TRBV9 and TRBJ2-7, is DSGVTQTPKHLITATGQRVTLRCSPRSGDLSVYWYQQSLDQGLQFLIQYYNGEERAKGNILERFSAQQFPDLHSELNLSSLELGDSALYFCASRTGTTYEQYFGPGTRLTVT.

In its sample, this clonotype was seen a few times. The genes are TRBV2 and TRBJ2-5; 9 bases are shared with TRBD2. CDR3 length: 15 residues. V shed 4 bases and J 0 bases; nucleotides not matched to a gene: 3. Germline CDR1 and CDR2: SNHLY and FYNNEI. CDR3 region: CASSGVAGDQETQYF. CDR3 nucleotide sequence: TGTGCCAGCAGTGGTGTAGCGGGAGACCAAGAGACCCAGTACTTC.

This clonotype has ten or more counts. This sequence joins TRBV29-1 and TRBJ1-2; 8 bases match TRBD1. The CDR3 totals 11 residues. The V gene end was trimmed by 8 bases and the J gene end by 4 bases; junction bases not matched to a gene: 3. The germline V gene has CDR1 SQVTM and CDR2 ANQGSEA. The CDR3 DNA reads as TGCAGCTTGGACAGGGCCTATGGCTACACCTTC. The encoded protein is CSLDRAYGYTF. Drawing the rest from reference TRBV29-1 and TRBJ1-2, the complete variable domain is SAVISQKPSRDICQRGTSLTIQCQVDSQVTMMFWYRQQPGQSLTLIATANQGSEATYESGFVIDKFPISRPNLTFSTLTVSNMSPEDSSIYLCSLDRAYGYTFGSGTRLTVV.

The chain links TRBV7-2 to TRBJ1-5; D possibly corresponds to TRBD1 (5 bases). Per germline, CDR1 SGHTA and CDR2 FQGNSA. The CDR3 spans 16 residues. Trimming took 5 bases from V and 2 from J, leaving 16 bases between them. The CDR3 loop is CASSIWGGKGNQPQHF. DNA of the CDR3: TGTGCCAGCAGCATCTGGGGGGGGAAGGGCAATCAGCCCCAGCATTTT.

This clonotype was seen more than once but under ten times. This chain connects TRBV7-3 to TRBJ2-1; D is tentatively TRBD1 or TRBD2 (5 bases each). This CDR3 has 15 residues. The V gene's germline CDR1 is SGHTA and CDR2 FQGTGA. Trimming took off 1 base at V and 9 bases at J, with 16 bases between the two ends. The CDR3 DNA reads TGTGCCAGCAGCTTAATGGGGACCGTGGTGGGTGAGCAGTTCTTC. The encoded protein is CASSLMGTVVGEQFF.

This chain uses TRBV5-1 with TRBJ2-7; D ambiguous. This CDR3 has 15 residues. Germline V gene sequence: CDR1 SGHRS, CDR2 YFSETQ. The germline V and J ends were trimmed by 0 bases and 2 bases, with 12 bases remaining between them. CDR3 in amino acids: CASSLGAAPPYEQYF. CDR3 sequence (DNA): TGCGCCAGCAGCTTGGGGGCGGCCCCCCCCTACGAGCAGTACTTC.

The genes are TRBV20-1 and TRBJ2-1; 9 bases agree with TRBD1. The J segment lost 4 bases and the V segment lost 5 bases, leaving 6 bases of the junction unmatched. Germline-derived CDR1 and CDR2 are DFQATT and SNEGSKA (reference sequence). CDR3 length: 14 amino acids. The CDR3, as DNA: TGCAGTGCTTGCCGACAGGGGGGGTACAATGAGCAGTTCTTC. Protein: CSACRQGGYNEQFF.